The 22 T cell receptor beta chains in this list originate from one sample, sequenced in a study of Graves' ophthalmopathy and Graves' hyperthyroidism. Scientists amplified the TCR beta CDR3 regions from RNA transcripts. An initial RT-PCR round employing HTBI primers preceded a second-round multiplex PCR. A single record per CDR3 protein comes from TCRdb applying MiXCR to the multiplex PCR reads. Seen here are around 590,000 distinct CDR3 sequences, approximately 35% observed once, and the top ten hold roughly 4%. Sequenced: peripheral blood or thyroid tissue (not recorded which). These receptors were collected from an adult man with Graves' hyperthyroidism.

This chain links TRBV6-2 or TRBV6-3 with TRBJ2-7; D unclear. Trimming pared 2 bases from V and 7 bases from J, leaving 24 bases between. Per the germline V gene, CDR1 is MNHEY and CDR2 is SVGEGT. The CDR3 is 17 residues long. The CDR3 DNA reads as TGTGCCAGCAGTTACGAATTGGGGATCCCAACCTGGGGAGAGCAGTACTTC. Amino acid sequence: CASSYELGIPTWGEQYF.

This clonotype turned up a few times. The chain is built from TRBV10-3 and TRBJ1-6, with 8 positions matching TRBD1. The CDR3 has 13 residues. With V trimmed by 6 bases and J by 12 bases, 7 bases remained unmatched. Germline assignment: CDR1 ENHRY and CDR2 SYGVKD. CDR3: CAIRDRDSLPLHF. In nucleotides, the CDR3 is TGTGCCATCAGGGACAGGGACAGTTTACCCCTCCACTTT.

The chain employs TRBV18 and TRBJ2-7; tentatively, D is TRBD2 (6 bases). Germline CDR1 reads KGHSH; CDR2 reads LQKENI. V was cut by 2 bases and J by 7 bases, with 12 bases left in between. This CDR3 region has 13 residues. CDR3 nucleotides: TGTGCCAGCTCACCAGGAGGGTTTCGTGAGCAGTACTTC. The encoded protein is CASSPGGFREQYF.

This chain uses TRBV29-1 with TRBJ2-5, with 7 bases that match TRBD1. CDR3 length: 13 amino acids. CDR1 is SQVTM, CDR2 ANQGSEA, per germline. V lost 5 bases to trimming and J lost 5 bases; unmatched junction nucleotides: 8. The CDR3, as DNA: TGCAGCGTTTCGATGACAGGGATGGAGACCCAGTACTTC. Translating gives CSVSMTGMETQYF.

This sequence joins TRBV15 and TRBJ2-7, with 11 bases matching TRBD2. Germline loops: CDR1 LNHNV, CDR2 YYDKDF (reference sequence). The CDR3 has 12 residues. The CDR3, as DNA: TGTGCGACTAGCGGGATGTCCTACGAGCAGTACTTC. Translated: CATSGMSYEQYF.

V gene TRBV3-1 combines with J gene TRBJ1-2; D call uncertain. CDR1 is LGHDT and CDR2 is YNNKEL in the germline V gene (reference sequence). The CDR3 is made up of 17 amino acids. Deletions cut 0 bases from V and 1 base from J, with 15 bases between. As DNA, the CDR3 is TGTGCCAGCAGCCAAGATCTGGCAGGCACTGTTAACTATGGCTACACCTTC. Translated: CASSQDLAGTVNYGYTF.

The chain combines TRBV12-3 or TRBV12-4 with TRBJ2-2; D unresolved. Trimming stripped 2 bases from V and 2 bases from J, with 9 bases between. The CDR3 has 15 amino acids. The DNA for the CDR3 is TGTGCCAGCAGTTTACGGCGACCCAACACCGGGGAGCTGTTTTTT. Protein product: CASSLRRPNTGELFF.

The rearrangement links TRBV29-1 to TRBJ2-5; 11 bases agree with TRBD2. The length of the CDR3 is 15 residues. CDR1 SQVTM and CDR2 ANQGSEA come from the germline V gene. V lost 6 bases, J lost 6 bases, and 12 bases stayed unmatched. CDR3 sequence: CSVTLAGGRKKTQYF. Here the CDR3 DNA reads TGCAGCGTCACCCTAGCGGGGGGCCGCAAGAAGACCCAGTACTTC.

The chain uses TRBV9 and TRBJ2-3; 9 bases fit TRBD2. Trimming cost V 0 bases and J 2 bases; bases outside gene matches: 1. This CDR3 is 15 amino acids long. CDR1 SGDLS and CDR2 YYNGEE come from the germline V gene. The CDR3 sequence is CASSVGLAVTDTQYF. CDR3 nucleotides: TGTGCCAGCAGCGTAGGACTAGCGGTCACAGATACGCAGTATTTT.

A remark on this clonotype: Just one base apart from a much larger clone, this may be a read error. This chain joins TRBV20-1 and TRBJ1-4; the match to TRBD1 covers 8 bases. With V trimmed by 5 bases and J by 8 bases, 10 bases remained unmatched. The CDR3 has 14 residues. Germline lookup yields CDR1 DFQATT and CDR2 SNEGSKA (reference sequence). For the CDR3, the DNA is TGCAGTGCTGCGGGCGGACAGGGAGCCGAAAAACTGTTTTTT. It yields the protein CSAAGGQGAEKLFF.

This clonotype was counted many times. CDR3 sequence reads: CASRLGQGSGELFF. The CDR3 DNA is TGTGCCAGCAGGCTGGGACAGGGTTCCGGGGAGCTGTTTTTT. The rearrangement links TRBV2 to TRBJ2-2; 9 bases match TRBD1. This CDR3 is 14 amino acids long. After removal of 6 bases from V and 6 bases from J, the junction contained 5 bases not matched to a gene. Germline values: CDR1 SNHLY, CDR2 FYNNEI.

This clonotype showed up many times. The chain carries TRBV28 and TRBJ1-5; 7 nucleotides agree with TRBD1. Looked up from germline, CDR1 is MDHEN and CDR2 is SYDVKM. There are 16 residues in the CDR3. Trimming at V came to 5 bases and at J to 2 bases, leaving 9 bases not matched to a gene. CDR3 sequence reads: CASSPTGRGRNQPQHF. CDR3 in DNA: TGTGCCAGCAGTCCGACAGGGCGGGGACGCAATCAGCCCCAGCATTTT.

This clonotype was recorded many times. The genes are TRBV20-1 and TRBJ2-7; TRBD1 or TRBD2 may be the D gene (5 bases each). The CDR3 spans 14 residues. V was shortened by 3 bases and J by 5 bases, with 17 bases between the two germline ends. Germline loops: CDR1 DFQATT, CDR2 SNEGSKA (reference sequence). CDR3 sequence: CSASRLDGTNEQYF. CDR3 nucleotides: TGCAGTGCTAGTCGTCTCGACGGGACCAACGAGCAGTACTTC.

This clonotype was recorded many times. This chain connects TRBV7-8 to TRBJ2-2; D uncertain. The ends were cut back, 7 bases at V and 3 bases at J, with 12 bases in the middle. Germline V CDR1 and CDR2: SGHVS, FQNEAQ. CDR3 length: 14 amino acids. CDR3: CASNYDSYTGELFF. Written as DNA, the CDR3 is TGTGCCAGCAACTACGATAGTTACACCGGGGAGCTGTTTTTT.

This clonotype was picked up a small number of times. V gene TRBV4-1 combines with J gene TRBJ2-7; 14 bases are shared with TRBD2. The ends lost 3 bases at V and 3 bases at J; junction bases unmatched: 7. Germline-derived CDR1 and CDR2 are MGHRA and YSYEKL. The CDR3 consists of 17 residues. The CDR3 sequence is CASSQVTGTSGSYEQYF. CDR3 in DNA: TGCGCCAGCAGCCAGGTCACCGGGACTAGCGGGAGCTACGAGCAGTACTTC.

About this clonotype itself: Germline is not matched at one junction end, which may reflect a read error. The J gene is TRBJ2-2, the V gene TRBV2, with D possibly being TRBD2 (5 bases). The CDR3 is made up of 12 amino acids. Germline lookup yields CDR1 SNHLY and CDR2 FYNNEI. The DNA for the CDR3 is TGTGCCAGCAGTTTCAACACCGGGGAGCTGTCTTTT. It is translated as CASSFNTGELSF.

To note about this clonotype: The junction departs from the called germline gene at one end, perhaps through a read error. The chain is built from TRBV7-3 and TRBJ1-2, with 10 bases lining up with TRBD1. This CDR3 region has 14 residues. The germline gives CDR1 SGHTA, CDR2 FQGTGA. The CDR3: CASSGTGVSHGYTF. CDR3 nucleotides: TGCGCCAGCAGCGGGACAGGGGTATCCCATGGCTACACCTTC.

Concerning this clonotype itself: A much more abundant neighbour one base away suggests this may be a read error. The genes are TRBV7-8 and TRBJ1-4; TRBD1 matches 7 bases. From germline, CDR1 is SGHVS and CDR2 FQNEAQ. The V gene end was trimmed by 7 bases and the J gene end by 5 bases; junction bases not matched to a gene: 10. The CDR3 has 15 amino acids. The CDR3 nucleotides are TGTGCCAGCACAGGGGGAGCAGCATACAATGAAAAACTGTTTTTT. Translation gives CASTGGAAYNEKLFF.

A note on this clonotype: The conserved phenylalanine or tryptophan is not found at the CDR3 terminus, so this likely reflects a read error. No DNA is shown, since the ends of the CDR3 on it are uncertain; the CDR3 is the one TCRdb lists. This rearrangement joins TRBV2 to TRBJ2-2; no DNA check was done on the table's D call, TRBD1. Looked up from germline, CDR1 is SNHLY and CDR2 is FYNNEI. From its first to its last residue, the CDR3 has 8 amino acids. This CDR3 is CASSPGQV.

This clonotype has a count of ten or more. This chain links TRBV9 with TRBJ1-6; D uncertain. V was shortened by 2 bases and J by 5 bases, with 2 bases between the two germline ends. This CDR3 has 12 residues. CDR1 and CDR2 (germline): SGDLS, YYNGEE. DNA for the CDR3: TGTGCCAGCAGCGTGCATAATTCACCCCTCCACTTT. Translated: CASSVHNSPLHF.

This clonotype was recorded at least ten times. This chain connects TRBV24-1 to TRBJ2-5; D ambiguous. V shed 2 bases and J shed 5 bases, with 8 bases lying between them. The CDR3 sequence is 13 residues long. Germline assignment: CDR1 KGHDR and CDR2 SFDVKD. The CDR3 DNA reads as TGTGCCACCAGTGATTCCAGCCGGGAGACCCAGTACTTC. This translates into CATSDSSRETQYF.

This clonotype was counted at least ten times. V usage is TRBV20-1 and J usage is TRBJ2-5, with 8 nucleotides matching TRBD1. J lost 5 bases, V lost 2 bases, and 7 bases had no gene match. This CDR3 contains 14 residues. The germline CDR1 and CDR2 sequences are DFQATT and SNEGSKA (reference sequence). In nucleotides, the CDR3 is TGCAGTGCTAGAACCAGGGGGCTGCGGGAGACCCAGTACTTC. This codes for CSARTRGLRETQYF.